This T cell receptor beta chain emerged from a study of early T cells in non-severe SARS-CoV-2 infection. Germline CDR1 SGHTA, CDR2 FQGNSA. The CDR3 runs to 14 residues. Deletions cut 3 bases from V and 3 bases from J, with 9 bases between. This clonotype has at least ten counts. TCRdb called the 5' RACE reads again in MiXCR, with one record for every CDR3 protein. The data contain tens of thousands of distinct CDR3 sequences, under 6% of them seen just once; the ten biggest clones take up 20% to 25%. The sample comprised whole blood. The V and J genes are TRBV7-2 and TRBJ2-1; D unclear. The receptor comes from an adult who was a healthcare worker with PCR-confirmed SARS-CoV-2 infection or an uninfected control (not recorded which). The CDR3 sequence is CASSLIGRYNEQFF. The CDR3 coding sequence is TGTGCCAGCAGCTTGATAGGGCGCTACAATGAGCAGTTCTTC.